This T cell receptor (beta chain) was profiled in a study of regulatory T cells in long-lasting Graves disease. As to time point: newly diagnosed GD, antithyroid drugs for less than 3 months. From PBMCs, RNA was extracted and then used to make the TCR library. American Thyroid Association guidelines were used to diagnose Graves' disease. Many counts were recorded for this clonotype. Libraries of TCR beta came from iRepertoire HTBI primers plus Arm-PCR of CDR3 regions. One entry per CDR3 protein, called by TCRdb with MiXCR from the multiplex PCR reads. The sample yields about 560,000 distinct CDR3 sequences, 16% seen once. These data also formed part of another study, on T cells in Graves' hyperthyroidism and ophthalmopathy. That work states: RT-PCR in the first round (using the HTBI primer set) targeted the TCR CDR3. Model-based prediction identified ophthalmopathy a median 6.5 months prior to its onset.

The source material was peripheral blood mononuclear cells (PBMCs), sampled at new diagnosis, from a patient treated with antithyroid drugs. This clonotype was sampled from a man aged 18 to 29 with Graves disease.

CDR3: CATSDGGATTYGYTF. In DNA form, the CDR3 reads TGTGCCACCAGCGACGGTGGAGCGACGACCTATGGCTACACCTTC. This chain connects TRBV15 to TRBJ1-2; D remains ambiguous. From germline, CDR1 is LNHNV and CDR2 YYDKDF (reference sequence). The CDR3 sequence is 15 residues long. Trimming took 5 bases from V and 4 from J, leaving 17 bases between them.